This T cell receptor beta chain was identified during a study of T cells in Graves' hyperthyroidism and ophthalmopathy. Germline CDR1 is MDHEN and CDR2 is SYDVKM. The CDR3 runs 14 residues. V was shortened by 4 bases and J by 3 bases, with 13 bases between the two germline ends. This clonotype occurred many times. RNA transcripts were the template for amplifying TCR beta CDR3 regions. The HTBI primer set served for first-round RT-PCR of the TCR CDR3. In TCRdb, the multiplex PCR reads were re-called with MiXCR into one record per CDR3 protein. The sample carries a few hundred thousand distinct CDR3 sequences, about 20% recorded once.

This receptor was obtained from a woman younger than 35 with Graves' hyperthyroidism. Sequences were obtained from blood. The chain couples TRBV28 to TRBJ2-7; D possibly uses TRBD1 or TRBD2 (5 bases each). The CDR3 sequence: CASSSPRGIYEQYF. CDR3 DNA sequence: TGTGCCAGCAGTTCCCCGAGGGGAATCTACGAGCAGTACTTC. The full variable domain, with the rest looked up from reference TRBV28 and TRBJ2-7, is DVKVTQSSRYLVKRTGEKVFLECVQDMDHENMFWYRQDPGLGLRLIYFSYDVKMKEKGDIPEGYSVSREKKERFSLILESASTNQTSMYLCASSSPRGIYEQYFGPGTRLTVT.